The 10 T cell receptor beta chains below all came from one sample that was sequenced in a study of early T cells in non-severe SARS-CoV-2 infection. Each CDR3 protein is one row after TCRdb ran MiXCR on the 5' RACE reads. The profile shows 35,000 to 45,000 distinct CDR3 sequences, more than 10% of them singletons. The sample consisted of whole blood. The receptors originated from an adult who was a healthcare worker with PCR-confirmed SARS-CoV-2 infection or an uninfected control (not recorded which).

V and J are TRBV30 and TRBJ1-2; D not resolved. The CDR3 has 12 residues. Germline V gene data show CDR1 as GTSNPN and CDR2 as SVGIG (reference sequence). V was pared by 3 bases and J by 1 base, with 6 bases between. CDR3 in amino acids: CAWSPDNYGYTF. CDR3 nucleotide sequence: TGTGCCTGGAGCCCAGATAACTATGGCTACACCTTC. Combining the CDR3 with reference TRBV30 and TRBJ1-2 gives the whole variable domain SQTIHQWPATLVQPVGSPLSLECTVEGTSNPNLYWYRQAAGRGLQLLFYSVGIGQISSEVPQNLSASRPQDRQFILSSKKLLLSDSGFYLCAWSPDNYGYTFGSGTRLTVV.

Ten or more counts support this clonotype. The J gene is TRBJ1-2, the V gene TRBV28; TRBD1 might be the D (6 bases). There are 12 residues in the CDR3. The V and J ends lost 6 bases and 3 bases respectively, with 8 bases between them. The germline V gene encodes CDR1 MDHEN and CDR2 SYDVKM. The CDR3 nucleotides are TGTGCCAGCAGGAGACAGGACTATGGCTACACCTTC. Encoded protein: CASRRQDYGYTF.

This clonotype occurred many times. V usage is TRBV7-2 and J usage is TRBJ2-5; D could derive from TRBD1 or TRBD2 (5 bases each). Trimming took 1 base from V and 4 from J, leaving 10 bases between them. Germline V gene data show CDR1 as SGHTA and CDR2 as FQGNSA. The length of the CDR3 is 14 residues. CDR3 nucleotides: TGTGCCAGCAGCTTAGGGTCGAGGGGAGAGACCCAGTACTTC. Amino acids: CASSLGSRGETQYF.

The V and J genes are TRBV2 and TRBJ2-3; D may be TRBD1 or TRBD2 (5 bases each). V gave up 5 bases and J gave up 2 bases, with 8 bases separating them. The CDR3 consists of 13 residues. Germline CDR1 is SNHLY and CDR2 is FYNNEI. CDR3 DNA sequence: TGTGCCAGCAGTAGGGACCTCACAGATACGCAGTATTTT. Its translation is CASSRDLTDTQYF.

This clonotype was seen a handful of times. This chain links TRBV28 with TRBJ2-3, with D perhaps being TRBD1 or TRBD2 (6 bases each). CDR1 is MDHEN and CDR2 is SYDVKM in the germline V gene. The CDR3 extends over 16 amino acids. Trimming pared 8 bases from V and 0 bases from J, leaving 18 bases between. DNA of the CDR3: TGTGCCAGCCCCCCGGGGGCGGGACCAAGCACAGATACGCAGTATTTT. It translates to CASPPGAGPSTDTQYF.

This clonotype was observed at least ten times. The rearrangement links TRBV2 to TRBJ2-3, with 8 bases identical to TRBD2. Germline V gene lookup returns CDR1 SNHLY and CDR2 FYNNEI. This CDR3 has 15 residues. V shed 6 bases and J 7 bases; nucleotides not matched to a gene: 12. CDR3 region: CASSRGGRTGNTQYF. Here the CDR3 DNA reads TGTGCCAGCAGCCGTGGCGGGAGGACTGGAAATACGCAGTATTTT.

J is TRBJ2-7 and V is TRBV28; D is unclear. The V and J ends lost 6 bases and 2 bases respectively, with 11 bases between them. There are 13 residues in the CDR3. CDR1 is MDHEN, CDR2 SYDVKM, per germline. The chain's CDR3 is CASRPQGPYEQYF. CDR3 nucleotides: TGTGCCAGCAGACCTCAAGGACCCTACGAGCAGTACTTC.

V and J are TRBV10-3 and TRBJ2-3, with TRBD1 identical over 8 bases. V dropped 5 bases and J dropped 4; count of bases not matched to a gene: 8. The V gene's germline CDR1 is ENHRY and CDR2 SYGVKD. This CDR3 spans 15 amino acids. The CDR3 region has the DNA TGTGCCATCAGTTCGACAGGGGCGGAAGCAGATACGCAGTATTTT. Its translation is CAISSTGAEADTQYF.

In its sample, this clonotype was seen a few times. This rearrangement joins TRBV28 to TRBJ2-7; D gene ambiguous. The CDR3 is 12 amino acids. Germline lookup yields CDR1 MDHEN and CDR2 SYDVKM. Trimming shortened V by 6 bases and J by 7 bases, and 13 bases separated the two germline ends. In nucleotides, the CDR3 is TGTGCCAGCAGGCTCGAGCGATCTGAGCAGTACTTC. Amino acid sequence: CASRLERSEQYF.

This clonotype came up a few times. The chain carries TRBV6-4 and TRBJ2-3; 7 bases are a match to TRBD1. The CDR3 is made up of 16 amino acids. V shed 4 bases and J 1 base; nucleotides not matched to a gene: 8. The V gene's germline CDR1 is MRHNA and CDR2 SNTAGT. This chain's CDR3 is CASSVLAGGGTDTQYF. DNA for the CDR3: TGTGCCAGCAGTGTATTGGCAGGGGGAGGCACAGATACGCAGTATTTT.